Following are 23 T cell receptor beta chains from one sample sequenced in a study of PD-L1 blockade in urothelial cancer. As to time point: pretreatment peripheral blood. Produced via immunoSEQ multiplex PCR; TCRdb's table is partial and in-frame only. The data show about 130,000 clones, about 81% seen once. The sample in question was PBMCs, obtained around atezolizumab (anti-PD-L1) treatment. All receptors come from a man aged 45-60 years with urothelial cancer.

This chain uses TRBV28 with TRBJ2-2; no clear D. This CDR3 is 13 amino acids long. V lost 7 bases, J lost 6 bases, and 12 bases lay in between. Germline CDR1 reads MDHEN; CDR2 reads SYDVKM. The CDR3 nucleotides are TGTGCCAGCAAAGGTCCCGCGGCCGGGGAGCTGTTTTTT. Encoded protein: CASKGPAAGELFF.

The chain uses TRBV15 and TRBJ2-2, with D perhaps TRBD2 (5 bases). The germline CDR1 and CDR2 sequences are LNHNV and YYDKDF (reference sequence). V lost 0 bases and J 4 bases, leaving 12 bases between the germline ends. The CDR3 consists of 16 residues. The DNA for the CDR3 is TGTGCCACCAGCAGAGATCTCGCTAGCAGCACCGGGGAGCTGTTTTTT. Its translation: CATSRDLASSTGELFF.

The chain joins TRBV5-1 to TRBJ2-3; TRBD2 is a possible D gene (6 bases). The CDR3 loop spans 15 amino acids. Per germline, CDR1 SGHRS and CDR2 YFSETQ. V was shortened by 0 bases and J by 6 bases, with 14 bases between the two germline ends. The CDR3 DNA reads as TGCGCCAGCAGCTTGGAAGGTAGCGCGGGGGATACGCAGTATTTT. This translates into CASSLEGSAGDTQYF.

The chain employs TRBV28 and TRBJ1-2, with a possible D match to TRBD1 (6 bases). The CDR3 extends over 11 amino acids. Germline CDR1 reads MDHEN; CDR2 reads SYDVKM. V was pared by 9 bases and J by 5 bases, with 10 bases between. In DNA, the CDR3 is TGTGCCAGTAACAGGGAGTATGGCTACACCTTC. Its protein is CASNREYGYTF.

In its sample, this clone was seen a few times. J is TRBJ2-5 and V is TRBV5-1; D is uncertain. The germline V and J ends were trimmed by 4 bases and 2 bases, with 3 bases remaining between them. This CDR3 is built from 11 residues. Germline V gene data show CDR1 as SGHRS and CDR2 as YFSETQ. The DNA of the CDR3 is TGCGCCAGCAGCCTTCAAGAGACCCAGTACTTC. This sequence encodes CASSLQETQYF.

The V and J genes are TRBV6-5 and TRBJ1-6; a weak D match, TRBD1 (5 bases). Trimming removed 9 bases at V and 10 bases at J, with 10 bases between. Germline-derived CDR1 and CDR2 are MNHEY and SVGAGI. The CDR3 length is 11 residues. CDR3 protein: CARGGVSPLHF. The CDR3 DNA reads TGTGCCAGGGGGGGGGTATCACCCCTCCACTTT.

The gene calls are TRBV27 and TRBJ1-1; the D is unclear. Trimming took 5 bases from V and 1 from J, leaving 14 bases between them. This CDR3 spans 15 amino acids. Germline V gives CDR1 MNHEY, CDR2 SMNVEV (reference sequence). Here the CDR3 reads CASSPPPGSNTEAFF. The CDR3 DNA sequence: TGTGCCAGCAGTCCCCCTCCAGGTTCGAACACTGAAGCTTTCTTT.

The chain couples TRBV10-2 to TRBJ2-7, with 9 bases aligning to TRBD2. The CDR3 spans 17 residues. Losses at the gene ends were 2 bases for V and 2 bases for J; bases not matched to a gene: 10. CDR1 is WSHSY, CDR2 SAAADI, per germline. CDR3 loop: CASSEVLSGGRAYEQYF. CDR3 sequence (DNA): TGCGCCAGCAGTGAGGTTCTAAGTGGCGGGAGGGCCTACGAGCAGTACTTC.

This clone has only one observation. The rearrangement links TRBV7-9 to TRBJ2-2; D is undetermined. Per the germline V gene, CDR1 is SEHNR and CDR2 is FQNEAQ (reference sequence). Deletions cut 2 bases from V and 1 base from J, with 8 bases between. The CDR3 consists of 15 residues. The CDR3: CASSLFPVNTGELFF. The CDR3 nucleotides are TGTGCCAGCAGCTTATTCCCGGTGAACACCGGGGAGCTGTTTTTT.

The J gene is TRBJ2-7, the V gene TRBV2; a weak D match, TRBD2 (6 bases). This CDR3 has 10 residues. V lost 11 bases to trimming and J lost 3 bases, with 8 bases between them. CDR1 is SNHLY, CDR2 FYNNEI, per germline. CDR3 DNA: TGTGCCGGCGGGAACTACGAGCAGTACTTC. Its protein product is CAGGNYEQYF.

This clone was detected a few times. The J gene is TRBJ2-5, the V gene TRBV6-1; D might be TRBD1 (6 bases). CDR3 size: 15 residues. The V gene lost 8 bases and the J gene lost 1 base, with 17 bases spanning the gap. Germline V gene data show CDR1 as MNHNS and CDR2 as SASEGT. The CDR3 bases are TGTGCCAGCGTCTGGACAGCATCATCCCAAGAGACCCAGTACTTC. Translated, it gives CASVWTASSQETQYF.

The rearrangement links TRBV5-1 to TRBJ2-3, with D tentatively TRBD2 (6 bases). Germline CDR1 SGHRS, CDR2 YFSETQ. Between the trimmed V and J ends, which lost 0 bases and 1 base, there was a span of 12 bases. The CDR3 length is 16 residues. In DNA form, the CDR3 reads TGCGCCAGCAGCTTGGCCAGTAGCGGTGGCACAGATACGCAGTATTTT. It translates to CASSLASSGGTDTQYF.

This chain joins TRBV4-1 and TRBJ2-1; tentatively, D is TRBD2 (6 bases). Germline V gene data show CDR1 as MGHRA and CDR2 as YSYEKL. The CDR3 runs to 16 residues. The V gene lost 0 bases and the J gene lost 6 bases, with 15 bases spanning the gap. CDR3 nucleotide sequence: TGCGCCAGCAGCCAAGACACGGGAGTTTGGGGCAATGAGCAGTTCTTC. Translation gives CASSQDTGVWGNEQFF.

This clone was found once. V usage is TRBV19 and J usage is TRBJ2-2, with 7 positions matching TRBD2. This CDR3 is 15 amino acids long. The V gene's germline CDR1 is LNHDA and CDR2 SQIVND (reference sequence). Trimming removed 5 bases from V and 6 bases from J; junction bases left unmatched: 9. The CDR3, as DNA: TGTGCCAGTAGTGTGGGGACTACCGTTCCCGGGGAGCTGTTTTTT. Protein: CASSVGTTVPGELFF. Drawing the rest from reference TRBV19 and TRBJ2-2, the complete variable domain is DGGITQSPKYLFRKEGQNVTLSCEQNLNHDAMYWYRQDPGQGLRLIYYSQIVNDFQKGDIAEGYSVSREKKESFPLTVTSAQKNPTAFYLCASSVGTTVPGELFFGEGSRLTVL.

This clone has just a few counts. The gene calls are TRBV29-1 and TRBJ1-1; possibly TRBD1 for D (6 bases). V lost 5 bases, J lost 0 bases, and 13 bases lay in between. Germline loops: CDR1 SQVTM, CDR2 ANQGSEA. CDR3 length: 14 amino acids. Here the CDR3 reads CSVRTGNMNTEAFF. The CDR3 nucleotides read TGCAGCGTTAGAACAGGGAACATGAACACTGAAGCTTTCTTT. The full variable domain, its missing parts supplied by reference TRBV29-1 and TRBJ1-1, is SAVISQKPSRDICQRGTSLTIQCQVDSQVTMMFWYRQQPGQSLTLIATANQGSEATYESGFVIDKFPISRPNLTFSTLTVSNMSPEDSSIYLCSVRTGNMNTEAFFGQGTRLTVV.

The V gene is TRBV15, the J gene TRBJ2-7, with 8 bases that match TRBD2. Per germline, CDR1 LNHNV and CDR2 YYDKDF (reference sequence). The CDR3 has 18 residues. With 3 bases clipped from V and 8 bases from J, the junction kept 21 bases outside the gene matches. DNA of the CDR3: TGTGCCACCAGCAGCAGGGCTAGCGGGCCGCGTTCTGGATACCAGCAGTACTTC. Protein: CATSSRASGPRSGYQQYF.

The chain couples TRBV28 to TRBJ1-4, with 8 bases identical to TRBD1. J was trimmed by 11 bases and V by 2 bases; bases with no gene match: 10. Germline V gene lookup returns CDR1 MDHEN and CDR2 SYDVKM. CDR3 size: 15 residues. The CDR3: CASSLAGTGRKKLFF. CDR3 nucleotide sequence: TGTGCCAGCAGTTTAGCCGGGACAGGTCGAAAGAAACTGTTTTTT.

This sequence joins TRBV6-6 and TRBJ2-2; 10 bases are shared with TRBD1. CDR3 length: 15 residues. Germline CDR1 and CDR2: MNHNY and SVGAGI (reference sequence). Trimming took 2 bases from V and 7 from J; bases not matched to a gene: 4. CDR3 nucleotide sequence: TGTGCCAGCAGTTACCGGGACAGGGGACACGGGGAGCTGTTTTTT. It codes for CASSYRDRGHGELFF.

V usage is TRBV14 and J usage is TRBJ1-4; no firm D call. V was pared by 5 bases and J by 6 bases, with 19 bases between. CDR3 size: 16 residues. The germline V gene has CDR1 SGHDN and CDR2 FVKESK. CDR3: CASSSLEGGGHEKLFF. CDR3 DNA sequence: TGTGCCAGCAGCTCACTTGAGGGCGGAGGACATGAAAAACTGTTTTTT.

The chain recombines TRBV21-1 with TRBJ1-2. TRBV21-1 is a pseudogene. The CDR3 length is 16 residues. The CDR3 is CASSNEREVSFEGYTF. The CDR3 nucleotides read TGTGCCAGCAGCAACGAACGGGAGGTCAGCTTTGAGGGCTACACCTTC.

The CDR3 DNA reads TGTGCCAGCAGCTCTCAGGCCCGGGGTGGTGGCTACACCTTC. Translated, it gives CASSSQARGGGYTF. The chain has TRBV7-9 and TRBJ1-2; D is uncertain. CDR1 and CDR2 (germline): SEHNR, FQNEAQ (reference sequence). Trimming left V 4 bases short and J 7 bases short, with 16 bases between. This CDR3 is built from 14 residues.

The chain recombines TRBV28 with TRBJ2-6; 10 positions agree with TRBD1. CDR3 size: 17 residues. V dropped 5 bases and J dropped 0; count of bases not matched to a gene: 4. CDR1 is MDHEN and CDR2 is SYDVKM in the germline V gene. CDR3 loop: CASSVGTGVSGANVLTF. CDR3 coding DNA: TGTGCCAGCAGTGTAGGGACAGGGGTCTCTGGGGCCAACGTCCTGACTTTC. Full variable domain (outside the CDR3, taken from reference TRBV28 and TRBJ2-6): DVKVTQSSRYLVKRTGEKVFLECVQDMDHENMFWYRQDPGLGLRLIYFSYDVKMKEKGDIPEGYSVSREKKERFSLILESASTNQTSMYLCASSVGTGVSGANVLTFGAGSRLTVL.

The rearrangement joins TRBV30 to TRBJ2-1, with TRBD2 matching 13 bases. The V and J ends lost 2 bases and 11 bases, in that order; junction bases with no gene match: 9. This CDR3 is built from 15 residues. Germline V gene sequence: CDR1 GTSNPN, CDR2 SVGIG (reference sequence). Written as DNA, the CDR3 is TGTGCCTGGAGTCCCGGGACTAGCGGGATCACAAAGCAGTTCTTC. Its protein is CAWSPGTSGITKQFF.